The clone carrying this T cell receptor beta chain was recorded only once. What it recognizes is unknown. The donors comprised healthy bone marrow donors. Sampled while nominally healthy, donors likely had unrecorded immune exposures. The PCR used 60 Vbeta and 13 Jbeta primers. The table came from immunoSEQ multiplex PCR; TCRdb's copy has only in-frame clones and leaves some out. Among roughly 120,000 clones listed, under 85% were seen once. The entry originates in a study of cytomegalovirus exposure and HLA in healthy donors. Study context: When over 300 donors were genotyped, roughly 78% of them were found to fall in the Caucasian-associated ancestry cluster. Regarding the study as a whole: The likely explanation for a cluster of highly shared sequence variants was sequencing artifact.

CDR1 and CDR2 from the germline V gene are MNHEY and SVGAGI. Deletions cut 6 bases from V and 6 bases from J, with 17 bases between. The CDR3 consists of 15 residues. The rearrangement uses TRBV6-5 and TRBJ2-2, with D perhaps matching TRBD1 (6 bases). The specimen was PBMCs. The TCR sequence derives from a human donor in good health. The CDR3 sequence: CASRQDRLSAGELFF. In nucleotides, the CDR3 is TGTGCCAGCAGGCAAGACAGGTTGTCGGCCGGGGAGCTGTTTTTT.